One and the same sample provided the 4 T cell receptor beta chains below, sequenced in a study of blood T cell repertoires in COVID-19 (dated by TCRdb to about 2020). Preparation of the library involved the immunoSEQ multiplex PCR assay. The source is immuneACCESS, and TCRdb retained only in-frame sequences with V and J called. Part of the clones is not carried over; for the studies checked, unresolved V genes explain less than half of this, and the remainder is unexplained. In this sample the table shows about 40,000 clones, 60% to 80% of which occur a single time. In total, the top ten clones hold about 33% of the sample. Sequenced input: peripheral blood. These receptors came from a woman of 80 years or more with acute or convalescent COVID-19.

The chain has TRBV5-1 and TRBJ1-3, with TRBD1 matching over 7 bases. After removal of 4 bases from V and 5 bases from J, the junction contained 12 bases not matched to a gene. Germline assignment: CDR1 SGHRS and CDR2 YFSETQ. The CDR3 is made up of 16 amino acids. CDR3 DNA: TGCGCCAGCAGCGTGGACAGGTCAGGGATAAGAAACACCATATATTTT. Translated: CASSVDRSGIRNTIYF. The full variable domain, rest sourced from reference TRBV5-1 and TRBJ1-3, is KAGVTQTPRYLIKTRGQQVTLSCSPISGHRSVSWYQQTPGQGLQFLFEYFSETQRNKGNFPGRFSGRQFSNSRSEMNVSTLELGDSALYLCASSVDRSGIRNTIYFGEGSWLTVV.

The chain is built from TRBV5-6 and TRBJ1-5, with 12 positions matching TRBD1. Germline values: CDR1 SGHDT, CDR2 YYEEEE. The CDR3 length is 16 residues. V lost 1 base and J lost 7; bases outside the gene matches: 6. CDR3 sequence: CASSLWDRGHGQPQHF. DNA of the CDR3: TGTGCCAGCAGCTTGTGGGACAGGGGGCATGGGCAGCCCCAGCATTTT.

The chain is built from TRBV7-6 and TRBJ2-5; TRBD2 is a possible D gene (5 bases). The CDR3 runs 14 residues. Trimming took 4 bases from V and 1 from J, leaving 10 bases between them. Per germline, CDR1 SGHVS and CDR2 FNYEAQ. The CDR3 DNA sequence: TGTGCCAGCAGCTCGGACGGAGGCCAAGAGACCCAGTACTTC. Encoded protein: CASSSDGGQETQYF.

The rearrangement joins TRBV5-8 to TRBJ1-1; 8 nucleotides line up with TRBD1. This CDR3 has 16 amino acids. CDR1 and CDR2 from the germline V gene are SGHTS and YDEGEE. The V gene end was trimmed by 2 bases and the J gene end by 9 bases; junction bases not matched to a gene: 15. The CDR3 DNA reads as TGTGCCAGCAGCTTCTCCCCTTCAGGACAGGGTATGAAAGCTTTCTTT. This codes for CASSFSPSGQGMKAFF.